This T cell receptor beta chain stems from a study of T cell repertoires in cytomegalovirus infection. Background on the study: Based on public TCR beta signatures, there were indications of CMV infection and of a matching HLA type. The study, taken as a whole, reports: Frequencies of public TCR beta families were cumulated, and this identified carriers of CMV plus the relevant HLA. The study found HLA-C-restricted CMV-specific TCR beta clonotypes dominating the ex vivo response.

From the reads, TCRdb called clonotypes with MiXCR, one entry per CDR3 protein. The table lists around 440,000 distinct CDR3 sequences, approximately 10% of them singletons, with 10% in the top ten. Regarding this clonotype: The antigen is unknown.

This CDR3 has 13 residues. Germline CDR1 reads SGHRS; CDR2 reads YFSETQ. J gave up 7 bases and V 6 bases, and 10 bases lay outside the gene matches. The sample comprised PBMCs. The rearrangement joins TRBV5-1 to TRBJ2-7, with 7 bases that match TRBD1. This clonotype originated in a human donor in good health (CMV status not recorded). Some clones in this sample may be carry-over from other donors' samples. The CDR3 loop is CASKYGQEGEQYF. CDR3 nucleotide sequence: TGCGCCAGCAAATACGGACAGGAAGGTGAGCAGTACTTC. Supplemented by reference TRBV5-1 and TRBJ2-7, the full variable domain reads KAGVTQTPRYLIKTRGQQVTLSCSPISGHRSVSWYQQTPGQGLQFLFEYFSETQRNKGNFPGRFSGRQFSNSRSEMNVSTLELGDSALYLCASKYGQEGEQYFGPGTRLTVT.